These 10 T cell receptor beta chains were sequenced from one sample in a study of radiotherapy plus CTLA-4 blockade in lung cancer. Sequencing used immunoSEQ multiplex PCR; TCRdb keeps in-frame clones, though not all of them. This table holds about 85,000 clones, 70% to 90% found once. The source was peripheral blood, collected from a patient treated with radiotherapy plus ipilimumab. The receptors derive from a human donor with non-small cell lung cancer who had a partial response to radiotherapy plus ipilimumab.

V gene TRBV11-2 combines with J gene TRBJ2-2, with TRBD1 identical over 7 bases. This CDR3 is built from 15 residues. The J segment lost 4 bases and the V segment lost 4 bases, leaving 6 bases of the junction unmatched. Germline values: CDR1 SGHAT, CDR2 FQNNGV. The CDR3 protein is CASSSPRGSTGELFF. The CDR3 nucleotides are TGTGCCAGCAGCTCACCCAGGGGGTCCACCGGGGAGCTGTTTTTT. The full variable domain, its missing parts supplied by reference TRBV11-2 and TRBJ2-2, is EAGVAQSPRYKIIEKRQSVAFWCNPISGHATLYWYQQILGQGPKLLIQFQNNGVVDDSQLPKDRFSAERLKGVDSTLKIQPAKLEDSAVYLCASSSPRGSTGELFFGEGSRLTVL.

In DNA form, the CDR3 reads TGTGCCAGCAGTTTAAGGGGTCAACACACCGGGGAGCTGTTTTTT. This gives the protein CASSLRGQHTGELFF. The chain is built from TRBV28 and TRBJ2-2; TRBD1 might be the D (5 bases). Germline values: CDR1 MDHEN, CDR2 SYDVKM. The germline V and J ends were trimmed by 2 bases and 3 bases, with 10 bases remaining between them. CDR3 length: 15 amino acids.

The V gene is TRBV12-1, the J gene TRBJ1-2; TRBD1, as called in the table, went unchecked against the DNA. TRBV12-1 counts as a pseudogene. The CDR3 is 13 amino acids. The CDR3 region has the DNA TGTGCCAGCAGCTTCGAATTGACAGGGGGCTACACCTTC. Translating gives CASSFELTGGYTF.

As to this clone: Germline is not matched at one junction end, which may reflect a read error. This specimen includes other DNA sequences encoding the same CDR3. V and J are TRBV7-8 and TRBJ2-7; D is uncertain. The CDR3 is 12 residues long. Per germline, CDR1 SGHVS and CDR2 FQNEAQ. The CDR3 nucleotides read TGTGCTAGCAGCTTAGTTGTCGACGAGCAGTACTTC. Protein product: CASSLVVDEQYF.

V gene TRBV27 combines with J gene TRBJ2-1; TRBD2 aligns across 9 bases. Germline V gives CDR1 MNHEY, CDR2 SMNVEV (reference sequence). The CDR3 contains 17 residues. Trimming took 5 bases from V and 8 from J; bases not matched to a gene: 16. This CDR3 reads CASSPRGGRARSDEQFF. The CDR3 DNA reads TGTGCCAGCAGTCCGAGGGGCGGGAGGGCCCGGAGTGATGAGCAGTTCTTC.

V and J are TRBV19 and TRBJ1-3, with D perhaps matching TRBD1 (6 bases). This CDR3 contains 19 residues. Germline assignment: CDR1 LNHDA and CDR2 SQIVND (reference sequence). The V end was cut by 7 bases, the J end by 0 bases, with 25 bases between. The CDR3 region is CASTPTGTRNLLSGNTIYF. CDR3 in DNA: TGTGCCAGTACCCCCACCGGGACACGGAACCTCCTCTCTGGAAACACCATATATTTT.

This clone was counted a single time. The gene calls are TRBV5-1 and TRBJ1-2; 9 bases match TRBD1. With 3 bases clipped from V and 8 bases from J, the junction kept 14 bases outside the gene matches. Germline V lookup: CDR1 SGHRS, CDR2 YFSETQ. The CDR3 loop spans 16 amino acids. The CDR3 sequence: CASSSNSGTGLGGYTF. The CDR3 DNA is TGCGCCAGCAGCTCTAACTCCGGGACAGGGTTGGGGGGCTACACCTTC.

CDR3 nucleotides: TGTGCCAGCAGTGAATTCTTCGGGACAGGCGCTGGAAACACCATATATTTT. Translation gives CASSEFFGTGAGNTIYF. J is TRBJ1-3 and V is TRBV25-1; 8 nucleotides align to TRBD1. Germline lookup yields CDR1 MGHDK and CDR2 SYGVNS. The CDR3 is made up of 17 amino acids. After removal of 1 base from V and 2 bases from J, the junction contained 7 bases not matched to a gene.

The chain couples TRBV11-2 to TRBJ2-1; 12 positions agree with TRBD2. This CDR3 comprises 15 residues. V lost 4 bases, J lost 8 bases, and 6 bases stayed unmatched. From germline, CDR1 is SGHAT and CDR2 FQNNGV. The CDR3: CASSSTSGSTDEQFF. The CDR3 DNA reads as TGTGCCAGCAGCTCGACTAGCGGGAGTACGGATGAGCAGTTCTTC.

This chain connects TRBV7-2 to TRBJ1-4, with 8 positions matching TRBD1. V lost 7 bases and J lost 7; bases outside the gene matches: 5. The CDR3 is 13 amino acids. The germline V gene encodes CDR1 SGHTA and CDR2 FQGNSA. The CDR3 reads CASNGQGREKLFF. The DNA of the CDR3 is TGTGCCAGCAATGGACAGGGCCGTGAAAAACTGTTTTTT.